A single count supports the clone carrying this TCR beta chain. The data stem from a study of blood T cell repertoires in COVID-19. Overall study context: Samples taken during acute and convalescent COVID-19 were collected in the United States, Italy and Spain. Sources were T cells, B-cell-depleted T cells, or PBMCs; the material itself was cDNA or gDNA.

Produced via immunoSEQ multiplex PCR; TCRdb's table is partial and in-frame only. The data contain tens of thousands of clones, just over 85% of them seen just once; the ten biggest clones take up 22%. Germline CDR1 and CDR2: SGHTA and FQGTGA. This CDR3 contains 12 residues. Trimming pared 4 bases from V and 6 bases from J, leaving 9 bases between. This TCR came from a woman of 80 years or more in a cohort sampled during active or convalescent COVID-19. The chain combines TRBV7-3 with TRBJ1-2; D is unclear. Source material: peripheral blood. The CDR3 here is CASSSPGDGYTF. Written as DNA, the CDR3 is TGTGCCAGCAGCTCCCCTGGAGATGGCTACACCTTC. Supplemented by reference TRBV7-3 and TRBJ1-2, the full variable domain reads GAGVSQTPSNKVTEKGKYVELRCDPISGHTALYWYRQSLGQGPEFLIYFQGTGAADDSGLPNDRFFAVRPEGSVSTLKIQRTERGDSAVYLCASSSPGDGYTFGSGTRLTVV.